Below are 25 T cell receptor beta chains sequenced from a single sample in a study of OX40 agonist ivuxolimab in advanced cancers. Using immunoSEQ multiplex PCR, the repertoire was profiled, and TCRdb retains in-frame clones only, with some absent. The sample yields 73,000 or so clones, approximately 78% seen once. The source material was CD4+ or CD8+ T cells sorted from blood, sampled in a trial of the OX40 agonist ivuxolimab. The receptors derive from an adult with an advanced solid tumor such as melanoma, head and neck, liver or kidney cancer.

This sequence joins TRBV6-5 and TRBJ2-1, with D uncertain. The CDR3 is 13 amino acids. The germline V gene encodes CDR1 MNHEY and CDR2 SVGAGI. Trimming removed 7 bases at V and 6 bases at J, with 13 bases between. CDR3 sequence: CASTLDGRNEQFF. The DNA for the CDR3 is TGTGCCAGCACCCTGGACGGACGCAATGAGCAGTTCTTC.

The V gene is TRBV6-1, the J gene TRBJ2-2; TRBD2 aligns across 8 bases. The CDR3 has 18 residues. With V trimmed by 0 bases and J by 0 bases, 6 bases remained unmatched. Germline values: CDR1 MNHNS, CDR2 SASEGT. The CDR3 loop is CASSEAPRGAPNTGELFF. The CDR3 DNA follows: TGTGCCAGCAGTGAAGCGCCGCGGGGGGCACCGAACACCGGGGAGCTGTTTTTT.

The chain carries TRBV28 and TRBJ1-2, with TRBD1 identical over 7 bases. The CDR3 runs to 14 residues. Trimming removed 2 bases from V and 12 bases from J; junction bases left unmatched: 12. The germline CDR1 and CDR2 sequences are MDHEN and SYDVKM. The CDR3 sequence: CASSLPPPDRRNTF. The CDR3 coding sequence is TGTGCCAGCAGTTTACCTCCACCGGACAGGAGAAACACCTTC.

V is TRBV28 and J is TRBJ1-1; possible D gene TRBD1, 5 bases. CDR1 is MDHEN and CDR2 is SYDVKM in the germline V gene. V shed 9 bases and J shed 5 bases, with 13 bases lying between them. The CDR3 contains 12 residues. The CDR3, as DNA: TGTGCCAGTGCGACAGCGATAACTGAAGCTTTCTTT. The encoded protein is CASATAITEAFF.

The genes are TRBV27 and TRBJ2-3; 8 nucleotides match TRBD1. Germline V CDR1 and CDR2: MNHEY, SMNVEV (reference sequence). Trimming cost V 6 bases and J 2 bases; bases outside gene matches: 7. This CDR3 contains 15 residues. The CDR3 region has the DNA TGTGCCAGCAGATCGGACAGGGTTTTCACAGATACGCAGTATTTT. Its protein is CASRSDRVFTDTQYF.

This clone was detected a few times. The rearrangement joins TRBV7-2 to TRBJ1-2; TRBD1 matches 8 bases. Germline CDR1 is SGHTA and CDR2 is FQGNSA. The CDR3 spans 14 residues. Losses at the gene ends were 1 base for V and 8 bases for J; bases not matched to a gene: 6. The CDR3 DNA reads TGTGCCAGCAGCTTAGGGCAGGGGGCGCGGGGCTACACCTTC. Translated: CASSLGQGARGYTF.

The CDR3 DNA is TGTGCCAGCAGCTGGGCAGGTCTGGATACGCAGTATTTT. As protein: CASSWAGLDTQYF. V usage is TRBV5-6 and J usage is TRBJ2-3, with D hard to call. V dropped 3 bases and J dropped 6 bases, with 11 bases sitting between them. The germline gives CDR1 SGHDT, CDR2 YYEEEE. The CDR3 is 13 residues long.

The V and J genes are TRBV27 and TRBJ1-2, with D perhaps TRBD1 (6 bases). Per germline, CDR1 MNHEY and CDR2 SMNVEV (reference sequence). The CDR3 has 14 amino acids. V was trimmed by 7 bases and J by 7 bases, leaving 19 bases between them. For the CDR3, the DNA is TGTGCCAGCAAGCAGGGGTGGGAATGGAGTGGCTACACCTTC. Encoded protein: CASKQGWEWSGYTF.

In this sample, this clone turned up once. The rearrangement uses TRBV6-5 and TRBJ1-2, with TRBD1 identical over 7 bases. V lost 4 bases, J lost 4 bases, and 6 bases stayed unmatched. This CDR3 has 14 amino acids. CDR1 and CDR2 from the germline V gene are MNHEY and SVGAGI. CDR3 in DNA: TGTGCCAGCAGTTCCCCCGACAGGGCCTATGGCTACACCTTC. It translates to CASSSPDRAYGYTF.

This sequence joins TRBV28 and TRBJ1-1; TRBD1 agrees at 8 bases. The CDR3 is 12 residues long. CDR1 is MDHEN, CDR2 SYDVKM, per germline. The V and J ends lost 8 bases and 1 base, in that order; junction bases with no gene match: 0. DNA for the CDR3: TGTGCCAGCGGGACAGGGAACACTGAAGCTTTCTTT. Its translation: CASGTGNTEAFF.

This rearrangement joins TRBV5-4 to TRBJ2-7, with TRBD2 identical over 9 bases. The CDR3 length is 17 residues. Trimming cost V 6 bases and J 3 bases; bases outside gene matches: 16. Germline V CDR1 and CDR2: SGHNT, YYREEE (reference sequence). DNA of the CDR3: TGTGCCAGCACGACCATGGGCCAAGCGGGGGGACACTACGAGCAGTACGTC. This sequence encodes CASTTMGQAGGHYEQYV.

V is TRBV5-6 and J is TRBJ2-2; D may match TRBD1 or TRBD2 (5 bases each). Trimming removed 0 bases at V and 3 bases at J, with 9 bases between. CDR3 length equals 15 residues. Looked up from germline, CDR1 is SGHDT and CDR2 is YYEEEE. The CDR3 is CASSLAGPYTGELFF. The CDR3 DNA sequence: TGTGCCAGCAGCTTGGCGGGACCATACACCGGGGAGCTGTTTTTT. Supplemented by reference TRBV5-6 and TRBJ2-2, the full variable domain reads DAGVTQSPTHLIKTRGQQVTLRCSPKSGHDTVSWYQQALGQGPQFIFQYYEEEERQRGNFPDRFSGHQFPNYSSELNVNALLLGDSALYLCASSLAGPYTGELFFGEGSRLTVL.

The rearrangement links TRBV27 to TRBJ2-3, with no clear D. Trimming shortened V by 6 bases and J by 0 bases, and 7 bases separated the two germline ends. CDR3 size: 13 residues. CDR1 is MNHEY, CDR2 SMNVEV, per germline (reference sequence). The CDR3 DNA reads TGTGCCAGCAGGACTTTCAGCACAGATACGCAGTATTTT. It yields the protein CASRTFSTDTQYF.

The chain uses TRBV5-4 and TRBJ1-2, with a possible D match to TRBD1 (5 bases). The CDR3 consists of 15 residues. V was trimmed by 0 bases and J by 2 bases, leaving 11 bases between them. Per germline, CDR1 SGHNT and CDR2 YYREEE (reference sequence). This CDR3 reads CASSLGGTNNYGYTF. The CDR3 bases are TGTGCCAGCAGCTTGGGGGGCACGAACAACTATGGCTACACCTTC.

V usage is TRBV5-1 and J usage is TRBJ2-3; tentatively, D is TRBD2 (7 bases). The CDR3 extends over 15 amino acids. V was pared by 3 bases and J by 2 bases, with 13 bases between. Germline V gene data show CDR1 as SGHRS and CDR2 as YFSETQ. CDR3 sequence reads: CASSWGGTSTDTQYF. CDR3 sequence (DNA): TGCGCCAGCAGCTGGGGGGGCACTTCCACAGATACGCAGTATTTT.

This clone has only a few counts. In nucleotides, the CDR3 is TGTGCCAGCAGCCAACGGGACAGGGGCCCAGATACGCAGTATTTT. Translating gives CASSQRDRGPDTQYF. The genes are TRBV5-4 and TRBJ2-3, with 10 bases fitting TRBD1. The CDR3 is made up of 15 amino acids. J was trimmed by 4 bases and V by 4 bases; bases with no gene match: 6. In germline, CDR1 is SGHNT, CDR2 YYREEE (reference sequence).

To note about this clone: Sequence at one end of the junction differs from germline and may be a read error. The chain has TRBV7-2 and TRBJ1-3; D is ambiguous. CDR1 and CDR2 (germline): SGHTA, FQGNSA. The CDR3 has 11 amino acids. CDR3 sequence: CASSPLREYDF. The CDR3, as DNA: TGTGCCAGCAGCCCCCTCCGCGAATATGATTTT.

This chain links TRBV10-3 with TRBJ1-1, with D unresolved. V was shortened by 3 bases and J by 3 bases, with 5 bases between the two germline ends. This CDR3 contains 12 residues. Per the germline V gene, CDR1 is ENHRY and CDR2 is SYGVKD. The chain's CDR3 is CAISDMYTEAFF. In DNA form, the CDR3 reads TGTGCCATCAGTGATATGTACACTGAAGCTTTCTTT.

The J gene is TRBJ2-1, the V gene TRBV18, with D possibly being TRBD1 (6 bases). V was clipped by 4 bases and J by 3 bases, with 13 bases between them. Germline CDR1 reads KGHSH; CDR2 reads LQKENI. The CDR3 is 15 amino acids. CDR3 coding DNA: TGTGCCAGCTCACATCGACAGGCAATCTACAATGAGCAGTTCTTC. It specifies CASSHRQAIYNEQFF.

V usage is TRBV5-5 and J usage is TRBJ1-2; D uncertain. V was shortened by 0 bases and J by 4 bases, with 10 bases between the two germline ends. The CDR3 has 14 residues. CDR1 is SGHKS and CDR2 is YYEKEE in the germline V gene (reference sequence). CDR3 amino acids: CASSLGAEGYGYTF. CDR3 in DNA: TGTGCCAGCAGCTTGGGAGCAGAAGGCTATGGCTACACCTTC. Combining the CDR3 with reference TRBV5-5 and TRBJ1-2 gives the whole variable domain DAGVTQSPTHLIKTRGQQVTLRCSPISGHKSVSWYQQVLGQGPQFIFQYYEKEERGRGNFPDRFSARQFPNYSSELNVNALLLGDSALYLCASSLGAEGYGYTFGSGTRLTVV.

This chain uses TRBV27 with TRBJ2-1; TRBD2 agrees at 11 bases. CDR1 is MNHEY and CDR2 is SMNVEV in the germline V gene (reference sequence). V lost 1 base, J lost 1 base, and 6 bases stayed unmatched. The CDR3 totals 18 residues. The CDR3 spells CASSLFGLAGPSYNEQFF. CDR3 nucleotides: TGTGCCAGCAGTTTATTTGGACTAGCGGGCCCTTCCTACAATGAGCAGTTCTTC.

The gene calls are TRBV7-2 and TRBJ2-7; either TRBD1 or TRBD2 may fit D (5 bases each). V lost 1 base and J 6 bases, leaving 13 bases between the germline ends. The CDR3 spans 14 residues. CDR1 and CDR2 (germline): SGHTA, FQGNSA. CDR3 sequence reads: CASSLVGGEGEQYV. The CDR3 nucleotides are TGTGCCAGCAGCTTAGTTGGGGGTGAAGGCGAGCAGTACGTC.

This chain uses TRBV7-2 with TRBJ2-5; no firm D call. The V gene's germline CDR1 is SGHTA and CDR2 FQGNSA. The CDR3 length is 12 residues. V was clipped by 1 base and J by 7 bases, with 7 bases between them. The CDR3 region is CASSLERATQYF. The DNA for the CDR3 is TGTGCCAGCAGCTTAGAAAGGGCGACCCAGTACTTC.

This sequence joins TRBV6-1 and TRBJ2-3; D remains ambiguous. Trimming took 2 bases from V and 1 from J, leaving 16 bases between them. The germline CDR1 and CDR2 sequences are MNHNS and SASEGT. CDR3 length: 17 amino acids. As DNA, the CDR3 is TGTGCCAGCAGTGAACGGTTCCTATCTTCGGGCACAGATACGCAGTATTTT. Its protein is CASSERFLSSGTDTQYF.

The CDR3 reads CASSLVGGGGNEQFF. The CDR3 nucleotides are TGTGCCAGCAGTTTAGTTGGAGGGGGTGGCAATGAGCAGTTCTTC. The V call is TRBV28, the J call TRBJ2-1; D may match TRBD1 or TRBD2 (6 bases each). Trimming stripped 2 bases from V and 6 bases from J, with 14 bases between. Germline values: CDR1 MDHEN, CDR2 SYDVKM. This CDR3 comprises 15 residues. Full variable domain (outside the CDR3, taken from reference TRBV28 and TRBJ2-1): DVKVTQSSRYLVKRTGEKVFLECVQDMDHENMFWYRQDPGLGLRLIYFSYDVKMKEKGDIPEGYSVSREKKERFSLILESASTNQTSMYLCASSLVGGGGNEQFFGPGTRLTVL.